The clone carrying this T cell receptor (beta chain) was picked up many times. Its target is not known. This sample is drawn from a study of T cells in Graves' hyperthyroidism and ophthalmopathy. Diagnostic decisions used clinical symptoms, serum thyroxine and TRAb, thyroid ultrasound and orbital computed tomography. Amplified regions were TCR beta CDR3 sequences from RNA transcripts. The study used the HTBI primer set for a first-round RT-PCR of the TCR CDR3. TCRdb passed the multiplex PCR reads through MiXCR, listing each CDR3 protein once. The repertoire consists of about 400,000 distinct CDR3 sequences, with 15% to 18% occurring once and the leading ten covering approximately 8%. Trimming pared 2 bases from V and 3 bases from J, leaving 14 bases between. The CDR3 covers 16 residues. From germline, CDR1 is SGHTA and CDR2 FQGNSA. The study, taken as a whole, reports: The model identified upcoming ophthalmopathy a median approximately six months ahead of onset.

This chain connects TRBV7-2 to TRBJ1-5, with TRBD1 as a possible D gene (6 bases). Sequencing input: blood. The TCR comes from a woman aged 18-30 years with Graves' hyperthyroidism. In DNA, the CDR3 is TGTGCCAGCAGCTTATGGGCAGGGGAAGTCAATCAGCCCCAGCATTTT. It codes for CASSLWAGEVNQPQHF.